Following are 24 T cell receptor beta chains from one sample sequenced in a study of tumor and adjacent non-tumor tissue in lung cancer. The library came from three nested PCR rounds adapted from ARM-PCR protocols. Via MiXCR, TCRdb re-called the multiplex PCR reads, giving one row per CDR3 protein. This table has approximately 100,000 distinct CDR3 sequences, around 80% appearing once. RNA was extracted from bulk tissue without any cell sorting. The sequenced sample consisted of lung tumor tissue. The receptors here all came from a woman aged 55-69 years with non-small cell lung cancer.

By frequency in the sample, this clonotype is medium-sized. The V gene is TRBV20-1, the J gene TRBJ2-3; no definite D call. This CDR3 has 14 residues. Trimming took off 5 bases at V and 0 bases at J, with 12 bases between the two ends. In germline, CDR1 is DFQATT, CDR2 SNEGSKA (reference sequence). The chain's CDR3 is CSALETLSTDTQYF. In DNA form, the CDR3 reads TGCAGTGCTCTCGAGACACTTAGCACAGATACGCAGTATTTT.

On this clonotype: This CDR3 is missing its conserved last phenylalanine or tryptophan, likely due to a read error. The CDR3 here is CASSTRQGYEQYL. CDR3 nucleotides: TGTGCCAGCAGTACGCGACAGGGCTACGAGCAGTACCTC. The chain joins TRBV6-6 to TRBJ2-7, with TRBD1 matching over 7 bases. V was pared by 5 bases and J by 3 bases, with 4 bases of the junction left unmatched. Germline values: CDR1 MNHNY, CDR2 SVGAGI (reference sequence). The CDR3 spans 13 residues.

Of note for this clonotype: A much more abundant neighbour one base away suggests this may be a read error. The chain carries TRBV6-1 and TRBJ2-7; 10 bases match TRBD2. V shed 7 bases, J shed 5 bases, and the junction held 5 bases outside the gene matches. The CDR3 is made up of 13 amino acids. Germline lookup yields CDR1 MNHNS and CDR2 SASEGT. CDR3 nucleotides: TGTGCCAGCAAGCTAGCGGGAGCCCACGAGCAGTACTTC. This encodes CASKLAGAHEQYF.

In this sample, this clonotype turned up a few times. A much more abundant neighbour one base away suggests this may be a read error. The genes are TRBV6-1 and TRBJ1-1; D not resolved. The CDR3 is made up of 12 amino acids. V dropped 3 bases and J dropped 7 bases, with 9 bases sitting between them. Germline CDR1 and CDR2: MNHNS and SASEGT. The CDR3 DNA is TGTGCCAGCAGTGAGAGGAGGAGTGAAGCTTTCTTT. Amino acid sequence: CASSERRSEAFF.

For this clonotype: A read error may explain this, as a much larger clone is one base away. The chain uses TRBV28 and TRBJ2-5, with 8 bases fitting TRBD1. The CDR3 sequence is 14 residues long. CDR1 is MDHEN and CDR2 is SYDVKM in the germline V gene. With V trimmed by 8 bases and J by 1 base, 6 bases remained unmatched. CDR3 residues: CASGTGVAQETQYF. CDR3 nucleotides: TGTGCCAGCGGGACAGGAGTGGCCCAAGAGACCCAGTACTTC.

This sequence joins TRBV28 and TRBJ1-1; 7 bases are shared with TRBD1. Germline V gene lookup returns CDR1 MDHEN and CDR2 SYDVKM. This CDR3 contains 17 residues. V lost 6 bases and J lost 5; bases outside the gene matches: 18. The CDR3 reads CASSTLIGTVGETEAFF. The CDR3 bases are TGTGCCAGCAGCACTCTCATCGGGACAGTTGGGGAAACTGAAGCTTTCTTT.

Remarks on this clonotype: Just one base apart from a much larger clone, this may be a read error. V gene TRBV28 combines with J gene TRBJ1-4; perhaps TRBD1 as D (6 bases). This CDR3 contains 16 residues. The germline CDR1 and CDR2 sequences are MDHEN and SYDVKM. CDR3 nucleotide sequence: TGTGCCAACAGTTCTTTAGGGGCAGGGGAAGGGGAAAAACTGTTTTTT. This codes for CANSSLGAGEGEKLFF.

As for this clonotype: One base away lies a much larger clone, so this may be a sequencing read error. The chain is built from TRBV10-2 and TRBJ2-2, with 8 bases matching TRBD2. The J segment lost 5 bases and the V segment lost 6 bases, leaving 11 bases of the junction unmatched. The CDR3 totals 16 residues. CDR1 is WSHSY, CDR2 SAAADI, per germline. Here the CDR3 DNA reads TGCGCCAGCAGCGGCCCGGGACTAGGGGGGACCGGGGAGCTGTTTTTT. Translating it yields CASSGPGLGGTGELFF.

On this clonotype itself: Its ends do not fully match the called genes, so a read error is possible. This chain joins TRBV11-2 and TRBJ2-7; the match to TRBD2 covers 8 bases. There are 15 residues in the CDR3. Germline CDR1 reads SGHAT; CDR2 reads FQNNGV. In DNA form, the CDR3 reads TGTGCCAGCTGCAACGGGACCAGCGGGAGCTACGACCAGTACTTC. This gives the protein CASCNGTSGSYDQYF.

This clonotype was seen repeatedly, ten times or more. The chain combines TRBV7-2 with TRBJ2-3, with 15 bases that match TRBD2. After removal of 4 bases from V and 5 bases from J, the junction contained 1 base not matched to a gene. CDR1 is SGHTA and CDR2 is FQGNSA in the germline V gene. This CDR3 comprises 15 residues. The CDR3 loop is CASSSGLAGGDTQYF. CDR3 coding DNA: TGTGCCAGCAGCTCGGGACTAGCGGGGGGAGATACGCAGTATTTT.

A remark on this clonotype: An end of the junction differs from the germline gene, which may be a read error. The rearrangement joins TRBV12-3 or TRBV12-4 to TRBJ2-2; D is possibly TRBD2 (6 bases). The CDR3 length is 16 residues. The CDR3 DNA reads TGTGCCAGAAGACCGCGGGACGGTTCGAACACCGGGGGGCTGTTTTTT. Amino acids: CARRPRDGSNTGGLFF.

The chain recombines TRBV11-2 with TRBJ2-1; a possible D gene is TRBD2 (7 bases). This CDR3 comprises 14 residues. Germline CDR1 SGHAT, CDR2 FQNNGV. V was shortened by 10 bases and J by 7 bases, with 20 bases between the two germline ends. CDR3 protein: CAIRVGGPRNEQFF. The DNA of the CDR3 is TGTGCCATTAGGGTCGGGGGGCCGAGGAATGAGCAGTTCTTC.

As concerns this clonotype: The junction departs from germline at one end; a sequencing error may be responsible. The V and J genes are TRBV5-4 and TRBJ2-1; no firm D call. This CDR3 has 16 amino acids. The germline V gene has CDR1 SGHNT and CDR2 YYREEE (reference sequence). The CDR3 loop is CASSVAITSAYSEQFF. CDR3 coding DNA: TGTGCCAGCAGCGTTGCAATAACATCGGCCTACAGTGAGCAGTTCTTC.

In the case of this clonotype: Being one base from a much bigger clone, this may be a read error. This rearrangement joins TRBV6-1 to TRBJ2-7; D tentatively reads TRBD1 or TRBD2 (5 bases each). CDR3 length: 15 residues. Germline assignment: CDR1 MNHNS and CDR2 SASEGT. CDR3 amino acids: CARSERVGENYEQYF. For the CDR3, the DNA is TGTGCCAGAAGTGAACGGGTGGGGGAGAACTACGAGCAGTACTTC.

Points on this clonotype: One end of the junction fails to match germline, which may point to a read error. The CDR3: CSADLRQGEAKNNQYF. DNA of the CDR3: TGCAGTGCCGACCTCCGACAGGGAGAGGCGAAGAACAATCAGTACTTC. The chain employs TRBV20-1 and TRBJ2-4; 7 bases are a match to TRBD1. The CDR3 is made up of 16 amino acids. Germline-derived CDR1 and CDR2 are DFQATT and SNEGSKA (reference sequence).

The CDR3 DNA is TGTGCCAGCAGCCTTAGACAGGTCCCCCGACCAGATACGCAGTATTTT. Amino acids: CASSLRQVPRPDTQYF. The chain is built from TRBV11-2 and TRBJ2-3; D might be TRBD1 (6 bases). This CDR3 has 16 amino acids. Per germline, CDR1 SGHAT and CDR2 FQNNGV. V was trimmed by 5 bases and J by 4 bases, leaving 19 bases between them.

Turning to this clonotype: In this CDR3 the conserved last residue, phenylalanine or tryptophan, is missing, so a read error is likely. This CDR3 is CASCLDRLGEQFS. The CDR3 bases are TGTGCCAGCTGCTTAGATCGCTTGGGTGAGCAGTTCTCC. The gene calls are TRBV11-2 and TRBJ2-1, with unresolved D. The V gene's germline CDR1 is SGHAT and CDR2 FQNNGV. The length of the CDR3 is 13 residues.

The J gene is TRBJ2-1, the V gene TRBV2, with TRBD2 matching over 8 bases. This CDR3 contains 15 residues. The ends lost 4 bases at V and 14 bases at J; junction bases unmatched: 16. Germline loops: CDR1 SNHLY, CDR2 FYNNEI. The CDR3 is CASSGGMGSGNREFF. For the CDR3, the DNA is TGTGCCAGCAGTGGGGGTATGGGTAGCGGGAACCGGGAGTTCTTC. The full variable domain, in which reference TRBV2 and TRBJ2-1 provide the parts outside the CDR3, is EPEVTQTPSHQVTQMGQEVILRCVPISNHLYFYWYRQILGQKVEFLVSFYNNEISEKSEIFDDQFSVERPDGSNFTLKIRSTKLEDSAMYFCASSGGMGSGNREFFGPGTRLTVL.

Turning to this clonotype: A much more abundant neighbour one base away suggests this may be a read error. The chain couples TRBV4-1 to TRBJ1-1; D gene ambiguous. Germline assignment: CDR1 MGHRA and CDR2 YSYEKL. Between the trimmed V and J ends, which lost 3 bases and 1 base, there was a span of 12 bases. CDR3 length: 15 residues. Here the CDR3 reads CASSHFGISNTEAFF. CDR3 bases: TGCGCCAGCAGCCACTTCGGAATTTCGAACACTGAAGCTTTCTTT.

A word on this clonotype: A read error may account for a junction end that differs from germline. The rearrangement joins TRBV12-3 or TRBV12-4 to TRBJ2-2, with D perhaps TRBD1 (5 bases). There are 16 residues in the CDR3. In DNA, the CDR3 is TGTGCCAGCACTTTAGGGAAAAGGGGTAAAACCGGGGAGCTGTTTTTT. Translation: CASTLGKRGKTGELFF.

The J gene is TRBJ2-5, the V gene TRBV6-6; 7 bases are shared with TRBD2. CDR3 length equals 16 residues. The germline V gene has CDR1 MNHNY and CDR2 SVGAGI (reference sequence). The V and J ends lost 5 bases and 8 bases, in that order; junction bases with no gene match: 17. DNA for the CDR3: TGTGCCAGCAGTACGGGGGTTGAAATAGCGGGTCACACCCAGTACTTC. The encoded protein is CASSTGVEIAGHTQYF.

Of note for this clonotype: A much larger clone differs by one base, so this may be a read error. This sequence joins TRBV5-4 and TRBJ2-7; D unclear. The germline CDR1 and CDR2 sequences are SGHNT and YYREEE (reference sequence). The length of the CDR3 is 14 residues. The DNA of the CDR3 is TGTGCCGGCAGCAATAAGGAGCGCCCCTACGAGCAGTACTTC. Amino acid sequence: CAGSNKERPYEQYF.

With regard to this clonotype: One junction end does not reproduce the germline sequence, and a read error may be involved. The chain links TRBV7-2 to TRBJ1-3; D gene unclear. The CDR3 is 17 residues long. Germline lookup yields CDR1 SGHTA and CDR2 FQGNSA. The CDR3 loop is CASILSLWSYSGNTICF. In DNA, the CDR3 is TGCGCCAGCATCTTATCCCTTTGGTCCTACTCTGGAAACACCATATGTTTT. The complete variable domain, with remaining parts taken from reference TRBV7-2 and TRBJ1-3, reads GAGVSQSPSNKVTEKGKDVELRCDPISGHTALYWYRQSLGQGLEFLIYFQGNSAPDKSGLPSDRFSAERTGGSVSTLTIQRTQQEDSAVYLCASILSLWSYSGNTICFGEGSWLTVV.

Comments on this clonotype: The CDR3 ends on some other residue instead of the conserved phenylalanine or tryptophan, so this is likely a read error. The DNA is left out, because the CDR3 cannot be placed on it with certainty; the CDR3 is given as TCRdb lists it. The chain joins TRBV20-1 to TRBJ2-5. The CDR3 has 12 residues if both end residues are counted. The germline gives CDR1 DFQATT, CDR2 SNEGSKA (reference sequence). CDR3 amino acids: CSARDPQETQSS.